The clone carrying this T cell receptor beta chain showed up many times. The antigen remains undetermined. These data are taken from a study of read filtering for tumor transcriptome and immune sequencing. General study findings and limits: The CD138-negative fraction was mixed bone marrow immune cells, not pure T cells.

The library was built from around 380 ng RNA with molecular barcoded adaptors for alpha/delta and beta/gamma chains. TCRdb redid the calling of the reads with MiXCR, one entry per CDR3 protein. This sample has roughly 67,000 distinct CDR3 sequences, with approximately 18% found just once. Germline assignment: CDR1 MDHEN and CDR2 SYDVKM. This CDR3 spans 16 amino acids. V lost 1 base and J lost 1, with 12 bases in between. This receptor was identified in a donor aged 40 or over with multiple myeloma. Sequenced material: a population of CD138-negative cells sorted from bone marrow. The V and J genes are TRBV28 and TRBJ2-3; the D is unclear. Written as DNA, the CDR3 is TGTGCCAGCAGTTTATTGGACGGGCTTGGCACAGATACGCAGTATTTT. Encoded protein: CASSLLDGLGTDTQYF.